This section outlines one T cell receptor (beta chain) sequence together with its context. Its cognate antigen is unknown. This sample stems from a study of T cell responses to AZD1222 COVID-19 vaccine. General study points: CD4 TCRs linked to vaccination spanned spike, dominating at 160-218 and 743-854. There were mostly white British donors and more females than males, and clonal diversity was possibly underestimated.

Researchers grouped second doses given at about 4 or about 12 weeks into one pool. The repertoire was sequenced with immunoSEQ multiplex PCR; TCRdb's copy has only in-frame clones and lacks some. The table shows just over 150,000 clones, with around 87% occurring only once. The sample here was peripheral blood, taken 28 days after the second AZD1222 dose. The clonotype was recovered from an adult who received the AZD1222 COVID-19 vaccine.

The CDR3 DNA is TGTGCCAGCAGCGAGAGACTAATAATCTACGAGCAGTACTTC. Protein: CASSERLIIYEQYF. The genes are TRBV14 and TRBJ2-7, with D possibly being TRBD2 (5 bases). The CDR3 runs to 14 residues. V was pared by 5 bases and J by 3 bases, with 14 bases between. Germline V gene sequence: CDR1 SGHDN, CDR2 FVKESK.